This is a list of T cell receptor beta chains from one sample in a study of identifying expanded T cells in peripheral blood. The repertoire was sequenced with immunoSEQ multiplex PCR; TCRdb's copy has only in-frame clones and lacks some. Of around 76,000 clones in the sample, roughly 90% are singletons; the top ten hold more than 2.5%. The sequenced sample consisted of blood. The receptors come from a person aged 18 to 70 in good health. The CDR3 runs from the conserved cysteine through the conserved F or W.

j_call v_call cdr3_length cdr3_aa
TRBJ1-5 TRBV11-3 15 CASGVWPDSNQPQHF
TRBJ2-3 TRBV7-9 12 CASSLLGDTQYF
TRBJ2-5 TRBV5-1 16 CASSLGDRFVGETQYF
TRBJ1-1 TRBV18 13 CASSPGQGTEAFF
TRBJ1-2 TRBV28 16 CASSLPGAGTNYGYTF
TRBJ1-5 TRBV10-2 14 CASSPGYSNQPQHF
TRBJ2-5 TRBV20-1 11 CSARVSDAQYF
TRBJ2-5 TRBV7-2 13 CASSATRQETQYF
TRBJ1-2 TRBV11-2 14 CASSRTGFTYGYTF
TRBJ2-1 TRBV7-2 15 CASSSLTGSYNEQFF
TRBJ2-7 TRBV5-6 14 CASSLGAGGYEQYF
TRBJ2-5 TRBV5-1 16 CASSRGTGRWEETQYF
TRBJ2-7 TRBV7-8 11 CASSLVDEQYF
TRBJ1-1 TRBV7-2 15 CANSLMSGLNTEAFF
TRBJ2-4 TRBV6-1 14 CASRGDYRNGVQYF